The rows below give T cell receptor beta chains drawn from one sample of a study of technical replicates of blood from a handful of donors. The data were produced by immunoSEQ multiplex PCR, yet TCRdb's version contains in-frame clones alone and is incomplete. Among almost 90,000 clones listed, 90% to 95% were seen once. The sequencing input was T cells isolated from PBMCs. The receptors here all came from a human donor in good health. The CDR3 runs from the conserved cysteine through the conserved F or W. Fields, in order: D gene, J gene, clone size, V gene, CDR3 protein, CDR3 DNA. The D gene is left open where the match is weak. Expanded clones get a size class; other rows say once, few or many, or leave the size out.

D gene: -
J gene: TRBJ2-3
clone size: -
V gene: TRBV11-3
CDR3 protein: CASSSSLGTSSTDTQYF
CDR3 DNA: TGTGCCAGCAGCTCCTCTCTGGGGACTTCTAGCACAGATACGCAGTATTTT

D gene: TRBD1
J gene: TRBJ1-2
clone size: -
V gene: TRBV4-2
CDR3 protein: CASSQGGQGNYGYTF
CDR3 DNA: TGTGCCAGCAGCCAGGGAGGACAGGGAAACTATGGCTACACCTTC

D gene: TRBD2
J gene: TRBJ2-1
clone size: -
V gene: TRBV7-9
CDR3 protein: CASSLDTSGTSSSYNEQFF
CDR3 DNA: TGTGCCAGCAGCTTAGACACTAGCGGGACCTCGAGCTCCTACAATGAGCAGTTCTTC

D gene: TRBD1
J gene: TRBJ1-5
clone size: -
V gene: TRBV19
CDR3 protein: CASSPHPGTGGNQPQHF
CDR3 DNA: TGTGCCAGTAGTCCCCACCCCGGGACAGGGGGGAATCAGCCCCAGCATTTT

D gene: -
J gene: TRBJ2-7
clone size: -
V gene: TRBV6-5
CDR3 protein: CASSYGRTTYEQYF
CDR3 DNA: TGTGCCAGCAGTTACGGCAGGACAACCTACGAGCAGTACTTC

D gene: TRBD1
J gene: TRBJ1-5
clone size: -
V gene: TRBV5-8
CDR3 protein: CASSRPGGYGSNQPQHF
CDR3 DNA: TGTGCCAGCAGTCGCCCAGGGGGCTACGGTAGCAATCAGCCCCAGCATTTT

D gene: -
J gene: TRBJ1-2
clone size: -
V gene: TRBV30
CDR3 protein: CAWSVGGGYTF
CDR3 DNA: TGTGCCTGGAGTGTGGGGGGAGGCTACACCTTC

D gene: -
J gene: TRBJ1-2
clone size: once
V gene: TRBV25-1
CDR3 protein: CASSPWTVSSGYTF
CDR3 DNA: TGTGCCAGCTCACCTTGGACAGTTTCTAGTGGCTACACCTTC

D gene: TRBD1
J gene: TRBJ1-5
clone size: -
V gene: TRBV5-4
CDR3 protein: CASSQGTGNQPQHF
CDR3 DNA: TGTGCCAGCAGCCAAGGGACAGGAAATCAGCCCCAGCATTTT

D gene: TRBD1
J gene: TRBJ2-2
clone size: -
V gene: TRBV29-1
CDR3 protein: CSVGDRFFTGELFF
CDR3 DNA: TGCAGCGTTGGGGACAGGTTTTTCACCGGGGAGCTGTTTTTT

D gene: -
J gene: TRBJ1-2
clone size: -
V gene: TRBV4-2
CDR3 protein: CASSQDPRQGRSYTF
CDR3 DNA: TGTGCCAGCAGCCAAGATCCTAGGCAGGGTCGCAGCTACACCTTC

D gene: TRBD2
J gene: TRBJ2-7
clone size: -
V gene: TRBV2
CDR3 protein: CASSEAITSGGISYEQYF
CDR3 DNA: TGTGCCAGCAGTGAAGCTATCACTAGCGGGGGGATCTCCTACGAGCAGTACTTC

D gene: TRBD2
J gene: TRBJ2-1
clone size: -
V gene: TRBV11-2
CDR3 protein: CASSLEGLAGHNEQFF
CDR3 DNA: TGTGCCAGCAGCTTAGAGGGACTAGCGGGACACAATGAGCAGTTCTTC

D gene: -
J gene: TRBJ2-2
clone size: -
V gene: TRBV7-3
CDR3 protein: CASSLNPGPLITGELFF
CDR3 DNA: TGTGCCAGCAGCTTAAATCCAGGGCCTCTGATCACCGGGGAGCTGTTTTTT

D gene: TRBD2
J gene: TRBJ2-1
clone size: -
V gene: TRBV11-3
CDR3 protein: CASSFLAGARGHNEQFF
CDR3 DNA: TGTGCCAGCAGCTTTCTGGCGGGAGCGCGGGGCCACAATGAGCAGTTCTTC

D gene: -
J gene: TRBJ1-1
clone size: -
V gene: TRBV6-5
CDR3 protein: CASSYSSGVLNTEAFF
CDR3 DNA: TGTGCCAGCAGTTACTCTTCAGGGGTTTTGAACACTGAAGCTTTCTTT

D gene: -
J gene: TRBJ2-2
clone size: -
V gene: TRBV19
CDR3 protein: CASSSSGRGGELFF
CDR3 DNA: TGTGCCAGTAGTAGTTCGGGGAGAGGCGGGGAGCTGTTTTTT

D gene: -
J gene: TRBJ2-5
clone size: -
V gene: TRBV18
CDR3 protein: CASSRIKTRPEGTQYF
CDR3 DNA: TGTGCCAGCTCACGGATAAAGACTCGCCCCGAAGGGACCCAGTACTTC

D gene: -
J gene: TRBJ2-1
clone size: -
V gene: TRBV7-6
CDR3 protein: CASSLSNNEQFF
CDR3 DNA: TGTGCCAGCAGCCTATCTAACAATGAGCAGTTCTTC

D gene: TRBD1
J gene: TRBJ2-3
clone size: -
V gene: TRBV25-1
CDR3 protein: CASTHDRALTDTQYF
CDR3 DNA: TGTGCCAGCACCCATGACAGGGCCCTCACAGATACGCAGTATTTT

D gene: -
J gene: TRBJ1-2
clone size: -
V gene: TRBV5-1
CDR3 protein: CASSPRGRDYGYTF
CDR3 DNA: TGCGCCAGCAGCCCCCGGGGTCGGGACTATGGCTACACCTTC

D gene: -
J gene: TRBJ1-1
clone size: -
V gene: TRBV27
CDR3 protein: CASSFWGAEAFF
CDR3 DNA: TGTGCCAGCAGTTTCTGGGGGGCTGAAGCTTTCTTT

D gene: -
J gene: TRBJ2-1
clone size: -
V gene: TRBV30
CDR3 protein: CAWSGGREQFF
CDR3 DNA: TGTGCCTGGAGTGGGGGCAGGGAGCAGTTCTTC

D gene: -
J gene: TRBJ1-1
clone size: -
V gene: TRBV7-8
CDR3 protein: CASSPYSMNTEAFF
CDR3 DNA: TGTGCCAGCAGCCCTTACTCAATGAACACTGAAGCTTTCTTT

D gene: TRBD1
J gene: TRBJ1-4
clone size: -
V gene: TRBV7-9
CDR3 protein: CASSPRGSTNEKLFF
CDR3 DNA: TGTGCCAGCAGCCCCAGGGGGTCGACTAATGAAAAACTGTTTTTT

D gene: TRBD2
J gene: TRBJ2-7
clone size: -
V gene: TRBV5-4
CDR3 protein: CASSTNSGRQPYEQYF
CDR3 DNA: TGTGCCAGCAGCACCAATAGCGGGAGACAACCCTACGAGCAGTACTTC

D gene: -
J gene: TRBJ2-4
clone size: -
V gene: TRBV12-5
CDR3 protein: CASGFPLGGHPKNIQYF
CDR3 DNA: TGTGCTAGTGGTTTCCCACTGGGGGGGCATCCCAAAAACATTCAGTACTTC

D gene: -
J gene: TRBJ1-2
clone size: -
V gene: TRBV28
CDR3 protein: CASSSVGFLYGYTF
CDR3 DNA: TGTGCCAGCAGTTCTGTTGGCTTCTTATATGGCTACACCTTC

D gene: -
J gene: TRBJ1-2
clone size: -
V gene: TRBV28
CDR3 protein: CASSVAHPNYGYTF
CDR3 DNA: TGTGCCAGCAGCGTGGCTCATCCTAACTATGGCTACACCTTC

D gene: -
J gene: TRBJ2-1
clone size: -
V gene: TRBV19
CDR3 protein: CASSPERWSGGTDEQFF
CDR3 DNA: TGTGCCAGTAGCCCAGAAAGATGGAGCGGTGGTACGGATGAGCAGTTCTTC

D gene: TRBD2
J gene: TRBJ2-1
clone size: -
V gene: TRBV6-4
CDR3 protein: CASSHTARGDEQFF
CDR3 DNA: TGTGCCAGCAGCCATACAGCCCGGGGGGATGAGCAGTTCTTC

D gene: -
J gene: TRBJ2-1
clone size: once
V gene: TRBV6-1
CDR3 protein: CASSEEEEQFF
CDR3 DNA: TGTGCCAGCAGTGAGGAGGAGGAGCAGTTCTTC

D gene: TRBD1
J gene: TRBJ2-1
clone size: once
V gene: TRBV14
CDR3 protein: CASSQRDRPYNEQFF
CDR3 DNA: TGTGCCAGCAGCCAAAGGGACAGGCCTTACAATGAGCAGTTCTTC

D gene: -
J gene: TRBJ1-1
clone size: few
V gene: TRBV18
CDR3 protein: CASSRDPGRDTEAFF
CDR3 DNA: TGTGCCAGCTCACGGGACCCAGGGAGGGACACTGAAGCTTTCTTT

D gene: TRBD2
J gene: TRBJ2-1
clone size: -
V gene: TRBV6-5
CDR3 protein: CASSYSRAGGYNEQFF
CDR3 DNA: TGTGCCAGCAGTTACTCGCGAGCGGGAGGCTACAATGAGCAGTTCTTC

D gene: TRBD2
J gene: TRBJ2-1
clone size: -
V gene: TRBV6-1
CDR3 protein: CASSEGFWWEGYNEQFF
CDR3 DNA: TGTGCCAGCAGTGAAGGATTTTGGTGGGAGGGATACAATGAGCAGTTCTTC

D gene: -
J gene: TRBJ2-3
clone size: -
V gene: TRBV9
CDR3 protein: CASSVGPSTDTQYF
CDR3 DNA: TGTGCCAGCAGCGTAGGGCCGAGCACAGATACGCAGTATTTT

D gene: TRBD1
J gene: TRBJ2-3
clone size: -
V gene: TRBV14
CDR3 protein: CASRAGTGGFTDTQYF
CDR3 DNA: TGTGCCAGCAGAGCCGGGACAGGCGGTTTCACAGATACGCAGTATTTT

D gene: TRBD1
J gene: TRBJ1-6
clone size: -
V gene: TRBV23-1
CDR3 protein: CASTGQGSSPLHF
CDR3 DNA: TGCGCCAGCACCGGACAGGGTAGTTCACCCCTCCACTTT

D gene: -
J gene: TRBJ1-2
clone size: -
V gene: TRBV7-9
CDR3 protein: CASSLGHSNYGYTF
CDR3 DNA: TGTGCCAGCAGCTTAGGACATTCTAACTATGGCTACACCTTC

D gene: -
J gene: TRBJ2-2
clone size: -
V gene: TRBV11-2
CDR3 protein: CASSPYPEALIRELFF
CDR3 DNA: TGTGCCAGCAGCCCATATCCCGAGGCCCTGATTCGGGAGCTGTTTTTT

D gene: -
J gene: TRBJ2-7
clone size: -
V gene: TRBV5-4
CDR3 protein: CASRFGTSYEQYF
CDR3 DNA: TGTGCCAGCAGATTCGGGACTTCCTACGAGCAGTACTTC

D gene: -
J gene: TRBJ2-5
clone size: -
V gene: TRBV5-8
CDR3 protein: CASSYFAQYF
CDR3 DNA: TGTGCCAGCAGCTACTTCGCCCAGTACTTC